The source of this T cell receptor beta chain is a study of regulatory T cells in long-lasting Graves disease. About the study: Graves' patients with a new diagnosis had received antithyroid drugs under 3 months.

Library construction for TCR beta used iRepertoire HTBI primers and Arm-PCR of CDR3 regions. TCRdb redid the calling of the multiplex PCR reads with MiXCR, one entry per CDR3 protein. Of hundreds of thousands of distinct CDR3 sequences in the sample, approximately 16% were seen once. Trimming left V 3 bases short and J 5 bases short, with 17 bases between. In germline, CDR1 is LNHDA, CDR2 SQIVND (reference sequence). The CDR3 length is 15 residues. Time point given: newly diagnosed GD, antithyroid drugs for less than 3 months. From PBMCs, RNA was extracted and then used to make the TCR library. This clonotype has a count of ten or more. This same sample was also part of a study on T cells in Graves' hyperthyroidism and ophthalmopathy. Per that study: No progression to ophthalmopathy during 18 months of follow-up defined stable disease.

This rearrangement joins TRBV19 to TRBJ2-7; D call uncertain. The material sequenced was peripheral blood mononuclear cells (PBMCs), taken at new diagnosis, from a patient treated with antithyroid drugs. The TCR originated in a woman between 35 and 50 years old with Graves disease. CDR3 region: CASSIRNTSPDEQYF. DNA for the CDR3: TGTGCCAGTAGTATTAGGAACACAAGTCCGGACGAGCAGTACTTC.